The entry that follows covers one TCR beta chain sequence. Its specificity is unknown. The sample belongs to a study of radiation and T cells in renal cell carcinoma. Study-wide findings and caveats: From baseline, blood top tumor clonotypes peaked at 2 weeks post-radiation.

Trimming pared 4 bases from V and 8 bases from J, leaving 18 bases between. This CDR3 is 14 amino acids long. Germline CDR1 SGHRS, CDR2 YFSETQ. Time point described: blood 4 weeks post-SBRT, at nephrectomy. Treatment specified: 15 Gy SBRT to primary tumor, nephrectomy 4 weeks later. Nephrectomy followed 15 Gy stereotactic body radiation by 4 weeks. Serial blood draws occurred at baseline and 2 and 4 weeks post-SBRT. The patient's renal cell carcinoma had clear cell pathology. This table comes from immunoSEQ multiplex PCR, and its TCRdb copy is limited to in-frame clones, with some not included. Of fewer than 200,000 clones in the sample, about 85% were seen once.

The V call is TRBV5-1, the J call TRBJ1-2; D is perhaps TRBD1 (5 bases). Source: blood, taken from a patient whose treatment included radiotherapy and nephrectomy. This clonotype was obtained from a woman aged 45-60 years with renal cell carcinoma. The CDR3 spells CASSPSGAPGGYTF. In DNA, the CDR3 is TGCGCCAGCAGCCCATCTGGGGCCCCCGGAGGCTACACCTTC.